A selection of T cell receptor beta chains follows, all from one sample in a study of OX40 agonist ivuxolimab in advanced cancers. Assay used: immunoSEQ multiplex PCR; TCRdb lists only in-frame clones, some missing. The sample contains under 90,000 clones, approximately 85% of which appear only once. Sequencing used CD4+ or CD8+ T cells sorted from blood, obtained in a trial of the OX40 agonist ivuxolimab. Every receptor here comes from an adult with an advanced solid tumor such as melanoma, head and neck, liver or kidney cancer. CDR3s include the opening cysteine and the closing phenylalanine or tryptophan. A D gene is named only where the DNA matches it firmly. The size of a clone is reported for some rows only, either as once, few or many, or as a class for expanded clones.

D,size,J,V,CDR3,DNA
.,once,TRBJ2-4,TRBV5-1,CASSLAYSANGIQYF,TGCGCCAGCAGCTTGGCTTACAGCGCTAATGGCATTCAGTACTTC
.,.,TRBJ2-5,TRBV19,CASSPGGGPETQYF,TGTGCCAGTAGCCCAGGGGGAGGACCCGAGACCCAGTACTTC
TRBD2,.,TRBJ2-3,TRBV10-1,CASSPGTSRADTQYF,TGCGCCAGCAGCCCCGGGACTAGCCGGGCAGATACGCAGTATTTT
.,.,TRBJ2-7,TRBV19,CASRRGTVAHEQYF,TGTGCCAGTAGACGCGGGACAGTGGCCCACGAGCAGTACTTC
.,.,TRBJ1-1,TRBV9,CASSVGGGRDTEAFF,TGTGCCAGCAGCGTAGGGGGAGGGAGGGATACTGAAGCTTTCTTT
TRBD1,.,TRBJ1-1,TRBV5-1,CASSQQGSTEAFF,TGCGCCAGCAGCCAACAGGGGAGCACTGAAGCTTTCTTT
.,.,TRBJ2-2,TRBV10-3,CAIRAVESAGELFF,TGTGCCATCAGGGCAGTAGAATCTGCCGGGGAGCTGTTTTTT
TRBD1,.,TRBJ2-3,TRBV6-5,CASSQQGAGTDTQYF,TGTGCCAGCAGTCAACAGGGGGCTGGCACAGATACGCAGTATTTT
TRBD1,.,TRBJ2-2,TRBV7-3,CASSAGTGGTGELFF,TGTGCCAGCAGCGCCGGGACAGGGGGTACCGGGGAGCTGTTTTTT
.,.,TRBJ1-1,TRBV5-1,CASSALGSSTEAFF,TGCGCCAGCAGCGCGTTGGGGTCAAGCACTGAAGCTTTCTTT
TRBD2,once,TRBJ2-3,TRBV5-1,CASSFLAGGEDTQYF,TGCGCCAGCAGCTTTCTAGCGGGAGGGGAAGATACGCAGTATTTT
TRBD1,.,TRBJ1-1,TRBV18,CASSRDREAEAFF,TGTGCCAGCTCCCGGGACAGGGAAGCCGAAGCTTTCTTT
TRBD1,once,TRBJ1-5,TRBV18,CASSPTGDHQPQHF,TGTGCCAGCTCCCCTACAGGGGACCATCAGCCCCAGCATTTT
TRBD1,.,TRBJ1-2,TRBV18,CASSPIDVLGQDYGYTF,TGTGCCAGCTCGCCAATCGATGTGCTAGGACAGGACTATGGCTACACCTTC
.,.,TRBJ1-3,TRBV11-2,CASSLIGAGPGNTIYF,TGTGCCAGCAGCTTAATTGGCGCCGGACCTGGAAACACCATATATTTT
TRBD1,.,TRBJ1-4,TRBV5-1,CASSLGTGVEKLFF,TGCGCCAGCAGCTTGGGGACAGGAGTTGAAAAACTGTTTTTT
TRBD2,.,TRBJ2-3,TRBV9,CASSVGTSGGLTDTQYF,TGTGCCAGCAGCGTAGGTACTAGCGGGGGGCTCACAGATACGCAGTATTTT
TRBD2,.,TRBJ2-1,TRBV2,CASSAASGAYNEQFF,TGTGCCAGCAGTGCAGCTAGCGGAGCCTACAATGAGCAGTTCTTC
TRBD1,.,TRBJ2-7,TRBV15,CATSRESRRTGSHEQYF,TGTGCCACCAGCAGAGAGTCTCGTAGGACAGGGTCACACGAGCAGTACTTC
TRBD2,.,TRBJ2-7,TRBV28,CASKSSSGSRVYEQYF,TGTGCCAGCAAAAGTTCTAGCGGGAGTAGGGTCTACGAGCAGTACTTC
.,.,TRBJ1-2,TRBV6-5,CASSYSGRYGYTF,TGTGCCAGCAGTTACTCGGGGCGGTATGGCTACACCTTC
.,.,TRBJ1-3,TRBV10-2,CASTLGANGNTIYF,TGCGCCAGCACCTTGGGGGCTAATGGAAACACCATATATTTT
TRBD2,.,TRBJ2-3,TRBV9,CASSVASGRTDTQYF,TGTGCCAGCAGCGTAGCGAGCGGGAGAACAGATACGCAGTATTTT
TRBD1,.,TRBJ1-5,TRBV28,CASRRDSSNQPQHF,TGTGCCAGCAGGAGGGACAGTAGCAATCAGCCCCAGCATTTT